Reported below is one T cell receptor beta chain. The CDR3 totals 10 residues. CDR1 SQVTM and CDR2 ANQGSEA come from the germline V gene. Trimming took 3 bases from V and 8 from J, leaving 7 bases between them. Clones were read by immunoSEQ multiplex PCR, and TCRdb kept only the in-frame ones, dropping some. The table shows 75,000 to 90,000 clones, with about 96% occurring only once. The data are from a study of technical replicates of blood from a few donors. The receptor was isolated from a human donor in good health. Sequencing was performed on T cells isolated from PBMCs. This rearrangement joins TRBV29-1 to TRBJ1-1; no clear D. The CDR3 here is CSVDIQEAFF. CDR3 in DNA: TGCAGCGTTGATATACAGGAAGCTTTCTTT.